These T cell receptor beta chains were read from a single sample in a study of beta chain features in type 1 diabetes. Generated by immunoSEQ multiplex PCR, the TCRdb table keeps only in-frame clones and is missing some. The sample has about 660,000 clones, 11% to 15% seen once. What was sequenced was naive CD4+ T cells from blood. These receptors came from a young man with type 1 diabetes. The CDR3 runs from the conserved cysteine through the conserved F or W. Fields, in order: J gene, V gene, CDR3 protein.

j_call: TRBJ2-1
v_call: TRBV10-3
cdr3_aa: CAIKPGQGTNEQFF

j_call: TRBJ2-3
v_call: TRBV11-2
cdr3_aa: CASRGDTQYF

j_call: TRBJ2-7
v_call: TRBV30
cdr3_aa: CAWSWGDRPYEQYF

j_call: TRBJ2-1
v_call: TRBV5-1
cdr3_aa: CASSWVNNEQFF

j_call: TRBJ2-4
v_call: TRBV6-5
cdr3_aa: CASTPAGRDKNIQYF

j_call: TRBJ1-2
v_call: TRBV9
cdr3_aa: CASSVDVGNGYTF

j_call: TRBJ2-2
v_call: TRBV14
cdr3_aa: CASSQAPRTATGELFF

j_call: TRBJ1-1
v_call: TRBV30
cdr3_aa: CAWADTEAFF

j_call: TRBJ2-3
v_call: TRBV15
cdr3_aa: CATSRGRASTDTQYF

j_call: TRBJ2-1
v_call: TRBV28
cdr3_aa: CASSPDRAYNEQFF

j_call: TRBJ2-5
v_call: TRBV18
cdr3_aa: CASSPPLYSGPKRETQYF

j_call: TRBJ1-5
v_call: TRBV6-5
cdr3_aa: CASSYQGGGQPQHF

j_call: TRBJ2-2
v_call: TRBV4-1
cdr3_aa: CASSHEPQDRAGFTGELFF

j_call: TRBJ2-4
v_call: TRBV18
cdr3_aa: CASSPKNIQYF

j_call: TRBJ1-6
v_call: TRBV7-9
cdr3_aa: CASSLRQGPNSPLHF

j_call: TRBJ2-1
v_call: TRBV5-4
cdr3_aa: CASSQDRRRNEQFF

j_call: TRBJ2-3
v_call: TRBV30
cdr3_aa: CVAGTGDRGRKYF

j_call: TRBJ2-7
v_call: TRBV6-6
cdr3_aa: CASTKIGGTSEQYF

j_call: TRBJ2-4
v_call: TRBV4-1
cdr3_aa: CASSQPWTSNLAKNIQYF

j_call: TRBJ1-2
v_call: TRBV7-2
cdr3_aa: CASSLERTGGSGYTF

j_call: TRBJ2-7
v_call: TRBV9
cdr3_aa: CASSVGTNSKTYEQYF

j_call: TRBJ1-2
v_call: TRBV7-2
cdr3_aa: CASSPYREIGGYTF

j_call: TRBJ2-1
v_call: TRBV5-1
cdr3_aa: CASRLAGGPVNEQFF

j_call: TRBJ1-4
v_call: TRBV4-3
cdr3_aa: CASSRQSRVNEKLFF

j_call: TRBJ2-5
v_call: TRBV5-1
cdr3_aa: CASSSTGTPEETQYF

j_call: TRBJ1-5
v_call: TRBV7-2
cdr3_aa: CASSLVAQPRQPQHF

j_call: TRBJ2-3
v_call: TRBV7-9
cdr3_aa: CASSLGLVDTQYF

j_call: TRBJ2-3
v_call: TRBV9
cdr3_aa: CASSLGPHTDTQYF